This T cell receptor beta chain was found in a study of cytomegalovirus exposure and HLA in healthy donors. The study's findings and limits: Association of a missense DCLRE1C variant with TCR beta V- and J-gene trimming was reported in a later analysis.

Primers: 60 Vbeta forward and 13 Jbeta reverse. Only in-frame clones appear in the TCRdb table, and some are missing; sequencing was by immunoSEQ multiplex PCR. This table has 100,000 to 150,000 clones, approximately 80% appearing once. Germline CDR1 is MNHEY and CDR2 is SMNVEV (reference sequence). The CDR3 consists of 15 residues. V was pared by 5 bases and J by 5 bases, with 8 bases of the junction left unmatched. Concerning this clone: Its antigen is unknown.

The source material was PBMCs. This sequence was found in a male donor in good health and CMV-seropositive. V and J are TRBV27 and TRBJ1-2, with 10 bases matching TRBD1. Written as DNA, the CDR3 is TGTGCCAGCAGTACCCGACAGGGGGCTAGGTATGGCTACACCTTC. This translates into CASSTRQGARYGYTF.